A selection of T cell receptor beta chains follows, all from one sample in a study of molecular identifiers for immune sequencing clone quantification. TCRdb passed the PCR reads through MiXCR, listing each CDR3 protein once. There are about half a million distinct CDR3 sequences in the sample; about 22% occur only once, and 0.84% lies in the top ten. What was sequenced was naive CD8+ T cells from blood, with Jurkat cell RNA spiked in. Receptors were obtained from a human donor in good health. Some libraries in this study had Jurkat cell RNA spiked in. CDR3s include the opening cysteine and the closing phenylalanine or tryptophan. The order of the fields is clone size, D gene, J gene, V gene, CDR3 protein, CDR3 DNA. D genes are given only for firm matches. Size is omitted from some rows. Given values are once, few, many or a class for expanded clones.

size: many; D: .; J: TRBJ2-5; V: TRBV5-1; CDR3: CASTSGVGQETQYF; DNA: TGCGCCAGCACCTCGGGGGTGGGACAAGAGACCCAGTACTTC
size: many; D: TRBD2; J: TRBJ2-3; V: TRBV7-9; CDR3: CASSSPLAGGRDTQYF; DNA: TGTGCCAGCAGCTCTCCCCTAGCGGGAGGCAGAGATACGCAGTATTTT
size: .; D: .; J: TRBJ1-2; V: TRBV3-1; CDR3: CASSQDRGWGVGYTF; DNA: TGTGCCAGCAGCCAAGATAGGGGTTGGGGGGTTGGCTACACCTTC
size: .; D: TRBD1; J: TRBJ2-7; V: TRBV18; CDR3: CASSPRTGVYEQHF; DNA: TGTGCCAGCTCACCACGGACAGGGGTCTACGAGCAGCACTTC
size: .; D: .; J: TRBJ2-1; V: TRBV30; CDR3: CAWSSSPWNEQFF; DNA: TGTGCCTGGAGCAGTTCCCCCTGGAATGAGCAGTTCTTC
size: .; D: TRBD2; J: TRBJ2-1; V: TRBV6-2/TRBV6-3; CDR3: CASSYPWGTSGDNEQFF; DNA: TGTGCCAGCAGTTACCCATGGGGGACTAGCGGCGACAATGAGCAGTTCTTC
size: .; D: .; J: TRBJ2-3; V: TRBV24-1; CDR3: CATSDGKGGTQYF; DNA: TGTGCCACCAGTGATGGGAAGGGAGGTACGCAGTATTTT
size: many; D: .; J: TRBJ2-3; V: TRBV5-4; CDR3: CASRGFGTDTQYF; DNA: TGTGCCAGCAGGGGTTTTGGAACAGATACGCAGTATTTT
size: many; D: .; J: TRBJ1-5; V: TRBV20-1; CDR3: CSAREQGFYQPQHF; DNA: TGCAGTGCTAGAGAACAGGGATTCTATCAGCCCCAGCATTTT
size: .; D: TRBD2; J: TRBJ2-1; V: TRBV11-3; CDR3: CARSVLAGHEQFF; DNA: TGTGCCCGCAGCGTACTAGCGGGCCATGAGCAGTTCTTC
size: many; D: .; J: TRBJ2-1; V: TRBV7-8; CDR3: CASSLSGASSYNEQFF; DNA: TGTGCCAGCAGCTTATCAGGGGCTAGCTCCTACAATGAGCAGTTCTTC
size: many; D: .; J: TRBJ2-5; V: TRBV25-1; CDR3: CASRGLESQYF; DNA: TGTGCCAGCAGGGGTCTAGAATCCCAGTACTTC
size: many; D: .; J: TRBJ2-7; V: TRBV4-3; CDR3: CASSQEVLVVYEQYF; DNA: TGCGCCAGCAGCCAAGAAGTACTAGTGGTCTACGAGCAGTACTTC
size: .; D: .; J: TRBJ2-2; V: TRBV27; CDR3: CASSKGPPGSGELFF; DNA: TGTGCCAGCTCGAAAGGACCCCCAGGGTCCGGGGAGCTGTTTTTT
size: many; D: .; J: TRBJ2-4; V: TRBV5-1; CDR3: CASALGEKGIQYF; DNA: TGCGCCAGCGCCTTAGGAGAGAAAGGCATTCAGTACTTC
size: few; D: .; J: TRBJ2-1; V: TRBV30; CDR3: CATDWGLYNEQFF; DNA: TGTGCTACAGATTGGGGTTTATACAATGAGCAGTTCTTC
size: .; D: TRBD2; J: TRBJ2-2; V: TRBV11-2; CDR3: CASIPNWWGGITGELFF; DNA: TGTGCCAGCATCCCAAATTGGTGGGGAGGGATCACCGGGGAGCTGTTTTTT
size: few; D: TRBD1; J: TRBJ2-2; V: TRBV7-2; CDR3: CASSSWTGPGGELFF; DNA: TGTGCCAGCAGCTCCTGGACAGGGCCGGGCGGGGAGCTGTTTTTT
size: many; D: TRBD1; J: TRBJ1-1; V: TRBV12-3/TRBV12-4; CDR3: CASSLGIYRGSAFF; DNA: TGTGCCAGCAGTTTGGGAATCTACAGGGGGTCAGCTTTCTTT
size: .; D: TRBD2; J: TRBJ2-2; V: TRBV11-3; CDR3: CASSQGLGGRGTGELFF; DNA: TGTGCCAGCAGCCAGGGACTCGGCGGGAGAGGCACCGGGGAGCTGTTTTTT
size: .; D: TRBD1; J: TRBJ2-5; V: TRBV28; CDR3: CASQTLIGGLETQYF; DNA: TGTGCCAGTCAGACCTTAATAGGGGGCCTGGAGACCCAGTACTTC
size: few; D: TRBD2; J: TRBJ2-3; V: TRBV7-6; CDR3: CASSLGTRFNTDTQYF; DNA: TGTGCCAGCAGCTTAGGGACTAGATTCAACACAGATACGCAGTATTTT
size: many; D: TRBD1; J: TRBJ1-5; V: TRBV6-2/TRBV6-3; CDR3: CASSWTGKGQPQHF; DNA: TGTGCCAGCAGTTGGACAGGGAAGGGTCAGCCCCAGCATTTT
size: few; D: TRBD2; J: TRBJ2-3; V: TRBV28; CDR3: CASRGVSDTQYF; DNA: TGTGCCAGCCGGGGGGTTTCAGATACGCAGTATTTT
size: few; D: TRBD1; J: TRBJ1-2; V: TRBV7-8; CDR3: CASSPFRGQGNYGYTF; DNA: TGTGCCAGCAGCCCCTTTCGGGGACAGGGCAACTATGGCTACACCTTC
size: .; D: .; J: TRBJ1-2; V: TRBV14; CDR3: CASSQDTRTGVYGYTF; DNA: TGTGCCAGCAGCCAAGATACCAGAACGGGGGTCTATGGCTACACCTTC
size: few; D: TRBD1; J: TRBJ2-7; V: TRBV4-3; CDR3: CASSQNRQGIVPYEQYF; DNA: TGCGCCAGCAGCCAGAATCGACAGGGAATCGTCCCCTACGAGCAGTACTTC